The 24 T cell receptor beta chains below come from one sample, sequenced in a study of T-cell reconstitution after alpha-beta-depleted transplantation in children. Unique molecular identifiers tagged the TCRbeta library. A single record per CDR3 protein comes from TCRdb applying MiXCR to the PCR reads. The sample contains hundreds of thousands of distinct CDR3 sequences, over 10% of which appear only once. The sample here was PBMCs, mostly from graft donor cells, taken 360 days after TCRalphabeta/CD19-depleted stem cell transplant. The receptor source for this set is a male patient between 5 and 17 years old who had a stem cell transplant for acute myeloid leukemia, so the T cells may come from the graft donor.

V is TRBV28 and J is TRBJ2-7, with D possibly being TRBD1 or TRBD2 (5 bases each). The CDR3 is made up of 18 amino acids. The germline CDR1 and CDR2 sequences are MDHEN and SYDVKM. Trimming took 5 bases from V and 4 from J, leaving 27 bases between them. CDR3 sequence reads: CASSPLGVSANPTYEQYF. The CDR3 DNA sequence: TGTGCCAGCAGTCCCCTGGGGGTTAGCGCGAACCCTACGTACGAGCAGTACTTC.

This clonotype has more than one count but fewer than ten. This CDR3 reads CASSLRSGNSYEQYF. The CDR3 DNA reads as TGTGCCAGCAGCCTTAGGAGCGGGAACTCCTACGAGCAGTACTTC. The chain uses TRBV12-3 or TRBV12-4 and TRBJ2-7; 7 nucleotides match TRBD2. Losses at the gene ends were 6 bases for V and 0 bases for J; bases not matched to a gene: 8. This CDR3 has 15 amino acids.

The chain combines TRBV5-1 with TRBJ2-2; 9 nucleotides match TRBD2. The length of the CDR3 is 18 residues. Germline values: CDR1 SGHRS, CDR2 YFSETQ. J gave up 5 bases and V 1 base, and 12 bases lay outside the gene matches. CDR3 DNA sequence: TGCGCCAGCAGCTTGTGGGAGGTAGCGGGAGTTCGGACCGGGGAGCTGTTTTTT. Its translation: CASSLWEVAGVRTGELFF.

This clonotype has just a few counts. The CDR3 spells CASRPDPIGELFF. CDR3 DNA sequence: TGTGCCAGCAGACCGGACCCGATCGGGGAGCTGTTTTTT. The V and J genes are TRBV6-5 and TRBJ2-2; no definite D call. V lost 6 bases, J lost 7 bases, and 12 bases lay in between. Germline V lookup: CDR1 MNHEY, CDR2 SVGAGI. The CDR3 runs 13 residues.

This clonotype was observed a handful of times. The CDR3 is CASSLGRSNYGYTF. The CDR3 DNA reads TGCGCCAGCAGCTTGGGCAGGTCGAACTATGGCTACACCTTC. The chain recombines TRBV5-1 with TRBJ1-2; D call uncertain. V was cut by 0 bases and J by 2 bases, with 8 bases left in between. The CDR3 runs to 14 residues. CDR1 is SGHRS and CDR2 is YFSETQ in the germline V gene.

The DNA of the CDR3 is TGTGCCAGCAGCTTAGCGGGCAGCCCAGATACGCAGTATTTT. This gives the protein CASSLAGSPDTQYF. V and J are TRBV7-2 and TRBJ2-3; D remains ambiguous. This CDR3 is 14 amino acids long. With 0 bases removed from V and 4 bases from J, the gap between germline ends came to 8 bases. Germline V gene sequence: CDR1 SGHTA, CDR2 FQGNSA.

This clonotype turned up a few times. DNA for the CDR3: TGTGCCAGCAGTTACTCGAGCCAGACCTACGAGCAGTACTTC. Its translation is CASSYSSQTYEQYF. The V and J genes are TRBV6-5 and TRBJ2-7; the D is unclear. The CDR3 sequence is 14 residues long. Germline loops: CDR1 MNHEY, CDR2 SVGAGI. V lost 0 bases to trimming and J lost 2 bases, with 8 bases between them.

This clonotype was seen ten or more times. The chain recombines TRBV5-1 with TRBJ2-3; 8 bases are a match to TRBD2. V was pared by 0 bases and J by 2 bases, with 5 bases of the junction left unmatched. This CDR3 comprises 16 residues. Per germline, CDR1 SGHRS and CDR2 YFSETQ. CDR3 DNA sequence: TGCGCCAGCAGCTTGGGAGCGGGAGCAGACACAGATACGCAGTATTTT. Its translation is CASSLGAGADTDTQYF.

The rearrangement joins TRBV4-2 to TRBJ2-5; TRBD2 aligns across 10 bases. Losses at the gene ends were 2 bases for V and 3 bases for J; bases not matched to a gene: 9. CDR3 size: 17 residues. Germline assignment: CDR1 LGHNA and CDR2 YNFKEQ. CDR3 sequence reads: CASSQPHGLAEEETQYF. The DNA for the CDR3 is TGTGCCAGCAGCCAACCCCACGGACTAGCGGAGGAAGAGACCCAGTACTTC.

This chain links TRBV28 with TRBJ2-3; possibly TRBD1 for D (7 bases). The V and J ends lost 3 bases and 3 bases respectively, with 10 bases between them. CDR3 length: 14 amino acids. Germline V CDR1 and CDR2: MDHEN, SYDVKM. The CDR3 is CASSLGGQTDTQYF. The DNA for the CDR3 is TGTGCCAGCAGTTTGGGGGGACAGACAGATACGCAGTATTTT.

This clonotype was recorded a few times. The rearrangement links TRBV7-9 to TRBJ2-7, with 7 bases fitting TRBD2. Germline V lookup: CDR1 SEHNR, CDR2 FQNEAQ (reference sequence). Trimming cost V 5 bases and J 3 bases; bases outside gene matches: 10. CDR3 length: 15 amino acids. In DNA, the CDR3 is TGTGCCAGCAGCCCCAGACCCTGGGACTACTACGAGCAGTACTTC. Its protein is CASSPRPWDYYEQYF.

Ten or more counts support this clonotype. One end of the junction is discordant with germline, which a read error may explain. This chain uses TRBV5-1 with TRBJ2-1, with 8 bases fitting TRBD2. The CDR3 has 14 amino acids. CDR1 and CDR2 (germline): SGHRS, YFSETQ. The CDR3 coding sequence is TGTGCCAGCAGAGGACTAGCTGGGGGCAATGAGCAGTTCTTC. As protein: CASRGLAGGNEQFF.

The genes are TRBV7-2 and TRBJ2-1, with TRBD2 matching 11 bases. The CDR3 extends over 21 amino acids. CDR1 is SGHTA, CDR2 FQGNSA, per germline. J was trimmed by 3 bases and V by 5 bases; bases with no gene match: 21. The CDR3 reads CASSHRLLAGVGSSYYNEQFF. DNA for the CDR3: TGTGCCAGCAGCCATCGATTACTAGCGGGAGTGGGCAGTAGCTACTACAATGAGCAGTTCTTC.

The chain recombines TRBV18 with TRBJ1-2; D unresolved. This CDR3 has 12 residues. Germline V lookup: CDR1 KGHSH, CDR2 LQKENI. V lost 9 bases, J lost 7 bases, and 15 bases lay in between. This CDR3 is CASFTTGFGYTF. CDR3 coding DNA: TGTGCCAGTTTCACCACGGGGTTTGGCTACACCTTC.

This clonotype was seen just once. This chain links TRBV3-1 with TRBJ2-1; 7 bases fit TRBD2. V shed 2 bases, J shed 5 bases, and the junction held 9 bases outside the gene matches. Germline lookup yields CDR1 LGHDT and CDR2 YNNKEL (reference sequence). There are 16 residues in the CDR3. CDR3 nucleotide sequence: TGTGCCAGCAGCCAAATCGGGGGAGGGTCCGACAATGAGCAGTTCTTC. Protein: CASSQIGGGSDNEQFF.

V gene TRBV7-6 combines with J gene TRBJ2-1, with 16 bases identical to TRBD2. CDR3 size: 19 residues. The germline gives CDR1 SGHVS, CDR2 FNYEAQ. Losses at the gene ends were 0 bases for V and 1 base for J; bases not matched to a gene: 3. The CDR3 loop reads CASSLAGTSGRGSYNEQFF. The CDR3 DNA follows: TGTGCCAGCAGCTTAGCGGGGACTAGCGGGAGGGGGTCCTACAATGAGCAGTTCTTC. Full variable domain (remainder filled in from reference TRBV7-6 and TRBJ2-1): GAGVSQSPRYKVTKRGQDVALRCDPISGHVSLYWYRQALGQGPEFLTYFNYEAQQDKSGLPNDRFSAERPEGSISTLTIQRTEQRDSAMYRCASSLAGTSGRGSYNEQFFGPGTRLTVL.

This clonotype was found a few times. This sequence joins TRBV7-2 and TRBJ1-5; 8 nucleotides agree with TRBD1. This CDR3 spans 14 amino acids. V lost 5 bases and J lost 5; bases outside the gene matches: 5. The germline V gene encodes CDR1 SGHTA and CDR2 FQGNSA. The CDR3 spells CASSRDRRDQPQHF. As DNA, the CDR3 is TGTGCCAGCAGCCGGGACAGGAGGGATCAGCCCCAGCATTTT.

This clonotype was detected a few times. This chain links TRBV5-6 with TRBJ2-2, with TRBD2 identical over 14 bases. The CDR3 totals 17 residues. V was clipped by 4 bases and J by 3 bases; unmatched bases: 5. Looked up from germline, CDR1 is SGHDT and CDR2 is YYEEEE. The CDR3 sequence is CASSIRTSGRHTGELFF. CDR3 coding DNA: TGTGCCAGCAGCATACGGACTAGCGGGAGGCACACCGGGGAGCTGTTTTTT.

This clonotype was seen more than once but under ten times. The CDR3 DNA sequence: TGCAGCGTTGGAACGGGACTCCCCAGCTCCTACAATGAGCAGTTCTTC. Residues: CSVGTGLPSSYNEQFF. The chain links TRBV29-1 to TRBJ2-1; D possibly corresponds to TRBD2 (6 bases). V shed 4 bases and J shed 0 bases, with 16 bases lying between them. The CDR3 has 16 residues. The germline V gene encodes CDR1 SQVTM and CDR2 ANQGSEA.

This clonotype was detected a few times. The V call is TRBV29-1, the J call TRBJ1-3, with 9 bases that match TRBD1. The CDR3 consists of 15 residues. Losses at the gene ends were 4 bases for V and 0 bases for J; bases not matched to a gene: 4. CDR1 is SQVTM and CDR2 is ANQGSEA in the germline V gene. The CDR3 DNA follows: TGCAGCGTTGTGGACAGGGGAAGCTCTGGAAACACCATATATTTT. Translating it yields CSVVDRGSSGNTIYF. Full variable domain (outside the CDR3, taken from reference TRBV29-1 and TRBJ1-3): SAVISQKPSRDICQRGTSLTIQCQVDSQVTMMFWYRQQPGQSLTLIATANQGSEATYESGFVIDKFPISRPNLTFSTLTVSNMSPEDSSIYLCSVVDRGSSGNTIYFGEGSWLTVV.

V and J are TRBV20-1 and TRBJ2-2; 9 bases are a match to TRBD2. V trimming: 2 bases; J trimming: 8 bases; junction bases outside the gene matches: 9. The CDR3 length is 15 residues. Germline lookup yields CDR1 DFQATT and CDR2 SNEGSKA (reference sequence). The CDR3 nucleotides are TGCAGTGCTAGAAGGCGGGAGGGCCTGATTGGGGAGCTGTTTTTT. Amino acid sequence: CSARRREGLIGELFF.

The chain couples TRBV27 to TRBJ2-5; 8 bases line up with TRBD2. In germline, CDR1 is MNHEY, CDR2 SMNVEV (reference sequence). With V trimmed by 3 bases and J by 1 base, 13 bases remained unmatched. The CDR3 has 18 residues. CDR3 sequence (DNA): TGTGCCAGCAGTTTTAACCCCGGCGGGAGGCCCTCCCAAGAGACCCAGTACTTC. Protein: CASSFNPGGRPSQETQYF.

This clonotype was counted ten times or more. This chain joins TRBV2 and TRBJ2-1; no reliable D call. V was shortened by 7 bases and J by 3 bases, with 10 bases between the two germline ends. The CDR3 has 13 amino acids. Germline V lookup: CDR1 SNHLY, CDR2 FYNNEI. The CDR3, as DNA: TGTGCCAGCACGGCGCTCAACTACAATGAGCAGTTCTTC. Its protein is CASTALNYNEQFF.

The rearrangement joins TRBV7-3 to TRBJ2-5; 10 bases match TRBD2. The CDR3 has 15 residues. The ends lost 5 bases at V and 4 bases at J; junction bases unmatched: 7. Germline values: CDR1 SGHTA, CDR2 FQGTGA. Here the CDR3 reads CASSPSSGRRETQYF. The CDR3 nucleotides read TGTGCCAGCAGCCCTTCTAGCGGGAGAAGAGAGACCCAGTACTTC. Filled out from reference TRBV7-3 and TRBJ2-5, the complete variable domain reads GAGVSQTPSNKVTEKGKYVELRCDPISGHTALYWYRQSLGQGPEFLIYFQGTGAADDSGLPNDRFFAVRPEGSVSTLKIQRTERGDSAVYLCASSPSSGRRETQYFGPGTRLLVL.